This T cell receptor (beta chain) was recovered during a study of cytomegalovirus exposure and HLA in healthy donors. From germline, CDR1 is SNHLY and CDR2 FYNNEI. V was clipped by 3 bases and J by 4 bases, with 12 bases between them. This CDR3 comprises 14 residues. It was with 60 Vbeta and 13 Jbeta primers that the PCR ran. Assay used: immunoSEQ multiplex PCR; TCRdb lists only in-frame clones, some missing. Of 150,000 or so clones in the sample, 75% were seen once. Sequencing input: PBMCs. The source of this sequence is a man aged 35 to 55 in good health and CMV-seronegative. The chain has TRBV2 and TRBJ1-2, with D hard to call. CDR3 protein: CASSENEVVYGYTF. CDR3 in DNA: TGTGCCAGCAGTGAGAACGAGGTGGTCTATGGCTACACCTTC. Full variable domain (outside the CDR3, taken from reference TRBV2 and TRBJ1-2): EPEVTQTPSHQVTQMGQEVILRCVPISNHLYFYWYRQILGQKVEFLVSFYNNEISEKSEIFDDQFSVERPDGSNFTLKIRSTKLEDSAMYFCASSENEVVYGYTFGSGTRLTVV.